What follows are 15 T cell receptor beta chains derived from one specimen sequenced in a study of blood T cell repertoires in COVID-19. The protocol was immunoSEQ multiplex PCR, while the TCRdb copy is restricted to in-frame clones and leaves out a portion. The data contain about 230,000 clones, roughly 80% of them seen just once; the ten biggest clones take up roughly 7.9%. The sample was peripheral blood. These receptors were obtained from a woman older than 75 with acute or convalescent COVID-19.

On this clone itself: The junction and the germline gene differ at one end; a read error may be behind it. The chain recombines TRBV4-1 with TRBJ1-4; 9 positions match TRBD1. CDR3 length: 17 residues. The germline gives CDR1 MGHRA, CDR2 YSYEKL. CDR3 residues: CASSQLDRGGTSEKLFF. The CDR3 region has the DNA TGCGCCAGCAGCCAACTGGACAGGGGAGGTACTAGTGAAAAACTGTTTTTT.

V and J are TRBV6-1 and TRBJ2-2; 9 bases match TRBD2. Germline-derived CDR1 and CDR2 are MNHNS and SASEGT. V lost 2 bases to trimming and J lost 6 bases; unmatched junction nucleotides: 10. The CDR3 loop spans 17 amino acids. The CDR3 DNA reads TGTGCCAGCAGTGAACCTTTCGGCGGGGGGGCTCCCGGGGAGCTGTTTTTT. It encodes CASSEPFGGGAPGELFF.

The chain joins TRBV2 to TRBJ2-7; D is perhaps TRBD2 (5 bases). Germline V gene sequence: CDR1 SNHLY, CDR2 FYNNEI. Between the trimmed V and J ends, which lost 5 bases and 3 bases, there was a span of 11 bases. The CDR3 is 13 amino acids. CDR3 DNA: TGTGCCAGCAGTAAGAGGGTTAGCTACGAGCAGTACTTC. This encodes CASSKRVSYEQYF.

The gene calls are TRBV3-1 (or the pseudogene TRBV3-2) and TRBJ1-3; the match to TRBD1 covers 8 bases. CDR3 length equals 16 residues. The germline V gene encodes CDR1 LGHDT and CDR2 YNNKEL (reference sequence). The junction had 5 bases not matched to a gene; V was cut back by 4 bases and J by 0 bases. The CDR3 loop reads CASSPTGVDSGNTIYF. The CDR3 nucleotides read TGTGCCAGCAGCCCGACAGGGGTCGACTCTGGAAACACCATATATTTT.

This clone has more than one count but fewer than ten. V is TRBV27 and J is TRBJ1-6; D gene uncertain. With 4 bases removed from V and 8 bases from J, the gap between germline ends came to 12 bases. CDR3 length equals 14 residues. The germline V gene encodes CDR1 MNHEY and CDR2 SMNVEV (reference sequence). The CDR3 reads CASSSVPGDSPLHF. The CDR3 DNA reads as TGTGCCAGCAGTTCGGTCCCCGGGGATTCACCCCTCCACTTT.

V gene TRBV19 combines with J gene TRBJ2-3, with 9 bases that match TRBD1. The J segment lost 4 bases and the V segment lost 2 bases, leaving 4 bases of the junction unmatched. The CDR3 has 15 residues. CDR1 and CDR2 from the germline V gene are LNHDA and SQIVND (reference sequence). The CDR3 protein is CASSITGGMADTQYF. Written as DNA, the CDR3 is TGTGCCAGTAGTATAACAGGGGGCATGGCAGATACGCAGTATTTT.

The chain recombines TRBV7-9 with TRBJ1-1; 10 bases map to TRBD1. This CDR3 has 16 residues. Trimming removed 5 bases from V and 2 bases from J; junction bases left unmatched: 8. Germline values: CDR1 SEHNR, CDR2 FQNEAQ (reference sequence). This CDR3 reads CASSPGTGVTNTEAFF. CDR3 coding DNA: TGTGCCAGCAGCCCCGGGACAGGGGTCACAAACACTGAAGCTTTCTTT.

This chain links TRBV12-3 or TRBV12-4 with TRBJ2-5; D gene unclear. V was trimmed by 1 base and J by 4 bases, leaving 4 bases between them. CDR3 length: 12 residues. CDR3 loop: CASSLGLETQYF. As DNA, the CDR3 is TGTGCCAGCAGTTTAGGGCTAGAGACCCAGTACTTC.

J is TRBJ2-7 and V is TRBV28; TRBD2 might be the D (6 bases). CDR1 is MDHEN, CDR2 SYDVKM, per germline. The ends were cut back, 5 bases at V and 6 bases at J, with 17 bases in the middle. The CDR3 is 14 residues long. The CDR3 spells CASSLGTYPGEQYF. For the CDR3, the DNA is TGTGCCAGCAGTCTCGGGACTTATCCAGGCGAGCAGTACTTC.

The genes are TRBV29-1 and TRBJ2-5, with 9 positions matching TRBD2. CDR3 size: 13 residues. V lost 8 bases to trimming and J lost 5 bases; unmatched junction nucleotides: 9. CDR1 and CDR2 (germline): SQVTM, ANQGSEA. CDR3 coding DNA: TGCAGCCCATTAGCGGGAGTAGGGGAGACCCAGTACTTC. Protein sequence: CSPLAGVGETQYF.

The chain has TRBV3-1 (or the pseudogene TRBV3-2) and TRBJ1-1; maybe TRBD1 (5 bases). CDR1 and CDR2 from the germline V gene are LGHDT and YNNKEL (reference sequence). V was shortened by 6 bases and J by 2 bases, with 13 bases between the two germline ends. The CDR3 covers 14 residues. Here the CDR3 DNA reads TGTGCCAGCAGAAACCAGGGTGAAAACACTGAAGCTTTCTTT. Translation: CASRNQGENTEAFF.

The rearrangement uses TRBV19 and TRBJ2-4; D ambiguous. Germline V CDR1 and CDR2: LNHDA, SQIVND (reference sequence). V lost 0 bases and J 0 bases, leaving 12 bases between the germline ends. The CDR3 is made up of 17 amino acids. The CDR3 spells CASSIDGISIAKNIQYF. The CDR3 DNA follows: TGTGCCAGTAGTATAGATGGCATATCCATAGCCAAAAACATTCAGTACTTC.

The chain combines TRBV19 with TRBJ2-5, with D hard to call. The CDR3 runs to 14 residues. CDR1 and CDR2 from the germline V gene are LNHDA and SQIVND (reference sequence). Trimming removed 4 bases at V and 5 bases at J, with 14 bases between. CDR3 bases: TGTGCCAGTAGTAACCCCCCGGAGATGGAGACCCAGTACTTC. The encoded protein is CASSNPPEMETQYF.

This chain joins TRBV28 and TRBJ2-3; 9 positions match TRBD1. The germline CDR1 and CDR2 sequences are MDHEN and SYDVKM. This CDR3 spans 17 amino acids. V shed 4 bases and J 6 bases; nucleotides not matched to a gene: 14. This CDR3 reads CASSSWGRDRAGDTQYF. The DNA for the CDR3 is TGTGCCAGCAGTTCCTGGGGCCGGGACAGGGCGGGGGATACGCAGTATTTT.

The CDR3 sequence: CASSRGTGGEKLFF. For the CDR3, the DNA is TGTGCCAGCAGTCGTGGGACAGGGGGAGAAAAACTGTTTTTT. This chain links TRBV11-2 with TRBJ1-4, with TRBD1 matching over 11 bases. This CDR3 has 14 amino acids. Trimming at V came to 6 bases and at J to 8 bases, leaving 5 bases not matched to a gene. Germline V CDR1 and CDR2: SGHAT, FQNNGV.